This T cell receptor (beta chain) comes out of a study of T cells in Graves' hyperthyroidism and ophthalmopathy (dated by TCRdb to the late 2010s). Concerning the study at large: Peripheral blood samples were taken at the time of initial diagnosis, prior to any treatment. To identify TCR V-J signatures that set the groups apart, the researchers used a discovery cohort of 100 patients, made up of under 45 with Graves' ophthalmopathy and some 55 with stable Graves' hyperthyroidism. Whether ophthalmopathy could be predicted prospectively was tested in an independent validation cohort made up of 18 to 20 hyperthyroidism patients plus 17 patients who later progressed to ophthalmopathy. The 100 discovery patients were randomly split 7:3 into training and test sets. The study also compared thyroid tissue and blood T-cell repertoires from about six Graves' hyperthyroidism patients. After sampling, hyperthyroidism patients received methimazole starting at 30 mg daily, and ophthalmopathy patients received high-dose intravenous methylprednisolone. The paper reports TCR Vbeta CDR3 sequencing of 130 to 150 peripheral blood samples: some 41 ophthalmopathy, under 80 hyperthyroidism and about 17 progressor patients.

In its sample, this clonotype was seen many times. The clone's antigen remains unknown. No clone much larger than this one lies a single base away; base qualities are absent. The TCR beta CDR3 regions were amplified from RNA transcripts. The first round of RT-PCR for the TCR CDR3 was performed with the HTBI primer set and the Qiagen OneStep RT-PCR kit. A second multiplex PCR round built the libraries, followed by size selection and purification. Libraries were sequenced paired-end with 100 bp reads on an Illumina HiSeq2000. As for how the authors treated the data: SOAPnuke was used to process the raw data, removing reads that contained adapters or uncalled bases, had a mean Phred below 15, or lacked an exact match to the constant primer or identifier. High-quality paired reads were merged with COPE v1.2.5, and unique nucleotide sequences were defined as clonotypes. MiTCR v1.1 was used to align clonotypes to the IMGT TRBV, TRBD and TRBJ reference segments. Analysis was restricted to V-J combinations with a frequency above 0.0001, which covered roughly 99% of repertoires. A TCS score was defined as the ratio of F50 (clonal expansion) to E x V (chaos), with BLOSUM62-based TCRdist applied between CDR3 peptides within each V-J. Welch's t-statistics and random forest reduced 514 V-J features to 13, which were used in a naive Bayes classifier (R e1071). TCRdb reprocessed the public reads (quality trimming at Q25 with fastp, clone calling with MiXCR) and kept in-frame beta chains. CDR3 protein sequences are deduplicated, and each keeps its most common genes and DNA. The V and J calls come from TCRdb's annotation, not from the publication. The sample profile shows more than 500,000 distinct CDR3 sequences; about 16% of them were found once. The ten largest account for 25% to 30% of the sample.

Ophthalmopathy patients had moderately to severely active disease, Clinical Activity Score of at least 3, NOSPECS grade of at least 4, and duration under 3 months. The study excluded patients with uncontrolled infections, other autoimmune diseases, pregnancy or lactation. Diagnoses were based on clinical symptoms, serum thyroxine and TRAb, thyroid ultrasound and orbital computed tomography. Ficoll-Paque density gradient centrifugation was used to isolate PBMCs from approximately 10 ml of fresh peripheral blood. Total RNA was extracted using Trizol reagent, and RNA quality was assessed on an Agilent 2100 Bioanalyzer. The germline V and J ends show losses of 5 bases and 1 base respectively, and no gene match explains 4 bases of the junction. CDR1 and CDR2, looked up from the germline V gene (reference sequence), are GTSNPN and SVGIG. Including the terminal cysteine and phenylalanine, the CDR3 comprises 15 residues. This entry keeps only the CDR3 DNA: 45 bases, framed from base 1.

The full study reports these points: In validation, the model predicted progression to ophthalmopathy with approximately 69% sensitivity and around 72% specificity, a median of around six months before onset. Most expanded thyroid clonotypes (frequency above 0.001) were also found in blood, which suggests that blood repertoires may mirror thyroid immune responses. A 13 V-J signature model separated ophthalmopathy from stable hyperthyroidism, with roughly 88% sensitivity and approximately 81% specificity in cross-validation and 80%/75% in testing. No statistical method was used to set the sample size in advance, and investigators knew the group allocation.

The specimen sequenced was blood. The receptor's source is a young woman with Graves' ophthalmopathy. The rearrangement joined TRBV30 to TRBJ2-1; 11 of the junction bases match TRBD2. This receptor carries the CDR3 CAWSSGRISYNEQFF. The nucleotides are TGTGCCTGGTCTAGCGGGAGGATTTCCTACAATGAGCAGTTCTTC.